One sample yielded the 2 T cell receptor beta chains listed below, sequenced in a study of spatial heterogeneity in lung cancer. The time point was: sample taken at primary tumor resection. Unsorted tumor, nontumor lung tissue or cryopreserved PBMC supplied the whole RNA. Each CDR3 protein gets one entry after TCRdb re-called the 5' RACE reads with MiXCR. The data hold 70,000 to 90,000 distinct CDR3 sequences, with roughly 13% observed a single time. Specimen: PBMCs, collected at surgery. These receptors originate from a male donor with early-stage non-small cell lung cancer.

This clonotype was counted many times. The chain combines TRBV5-1 with TRBJ2-7, with 10 bases fitting TRBD2. Germline CDR1 SGHRS, CDR2 YFSETQ. V gave up 6 bases and J gave up 5 bases; unmatched junction bases: 11. This CDR3 contains 15 residues. Here the CDR3 DNA reads TGCGCCAGCACCAACAAAGCGGGAGGGGGAGACGAGCAGTACTTC. It translates to CASTNKAGGGDEQYF.

The chain combines TRBV12-3 or TRBV12-4 with TRBJ2-1; possible D gene TRBD2, 5 bases. The CDR3 runs 16 residues. Trimming took 9 bases from V and 0 from J, leaving 18 bases between them. The CDR3 sequence is CASFEGLRSSYNEQFF. CDR3 in DNA: TGTGCCAGTTTCGAGGGCCTCCGAAGCTCCTACAATGAGCAGTTCTTC.